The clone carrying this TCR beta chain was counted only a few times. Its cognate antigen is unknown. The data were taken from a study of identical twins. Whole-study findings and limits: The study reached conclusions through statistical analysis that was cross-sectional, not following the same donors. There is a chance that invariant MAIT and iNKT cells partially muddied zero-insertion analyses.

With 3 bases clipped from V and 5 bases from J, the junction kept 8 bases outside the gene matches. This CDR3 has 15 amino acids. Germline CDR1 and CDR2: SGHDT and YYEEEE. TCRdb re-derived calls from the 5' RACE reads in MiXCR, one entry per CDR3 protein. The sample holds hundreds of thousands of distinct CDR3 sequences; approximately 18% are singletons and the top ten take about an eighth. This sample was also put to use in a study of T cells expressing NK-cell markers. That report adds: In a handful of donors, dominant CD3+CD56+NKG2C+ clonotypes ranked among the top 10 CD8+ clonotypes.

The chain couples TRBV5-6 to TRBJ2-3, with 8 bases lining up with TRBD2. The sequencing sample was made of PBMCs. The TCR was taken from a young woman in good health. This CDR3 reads CASSWGSGRRDTQYF. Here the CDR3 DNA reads TGTGCCAGCAGCTGGGGCAGCGGGAGAAGAGATACGCAGTATTTT.